The rows below give T cell receptor beta chains drawn from one sample of a study of OX40 agonist ivuxolimab in advanced cancers. Here immunoSEQ multiplex PCR was the method, and the copy in TCRdb shows in-frame clones only, minus some. The sample has around 67,000 clones, 80% seen once. Sequenced here: CD4+ or CD8+ T cells sorted from blood, sampled in a trial of the OX40 agonist ivuxolimab. The receptors come from an adult with an advanced solid tumor such as melanoma, head and neck, liver or kidney cancer. CDR3s include the opening cysteine and the closing phenylalanine or tryptophan. The D gene is left open where the match is weak. Clone size is shown for a subset of rows, as once, few, many or a class of expanded clone.

CDR3 DNA: TGTGCCTGGAGCCGGGGACAGGGCTATGGCTACACCTTC; CDR3 protein: CAWSRGQGYGYTF; clone size: -; V gene: TRBV30; J gene: TRBJ1-2; D gene: TRBD1
CDR3 DNA: TGTGCCAGCAGTCGACAGGGGGACTTCTATGGCTACACCTTC; CDR3 protein: CASSRQGDFYGYTF; clone size: -; V gene: TRBV6-5; J gene: TRBJ1-2; D gene: TRBD1
CDR3 DNA: TGCGCCAGCAGCCAGGGTCTAAGCTCCTACGAGCAGTACTTC; CDR3 protein: CASSQGLSSYEQYF; clone size: -; V gene: TRBV4-3; J gene: TRBJ2-7; D gene: -
CDR3 DNA: TGTGCCAGCAGCCCCCTCCCCGGGACGGTAGACTTTAATTCACCCCTCCACTTT; CDR3 protein: CASSPLPGTVDFNSPLHF; clone size: once; V gene: TRBV27; J gene: TRBJ1-6; D gene: -
CDR3 DNA: TGTGCCAGCAGTTTGAGTAGCATTCGCACAGATACGCAGTATTTT; CDR3 protein: CASSLSSIRTDTQYF; clone size: -; V gene: TRBV6-5; J gene: TRBJ2-3; D gene: -
CDR3 DNA: TGTGCCAGCAGCTCTGGACAGATATCGGTCTTGGGCACTGAAGCTTTCTTT; CDR3 protein: CASSSGQISVLGTEAFF; clone size: few; V gene: TRBV7-9; J gene: TRBJ1-1; D gene: -
CDR3 DNA: TGTGCCACCAGAGGAGGTCAGGGGACCTCCTACGAGCAGTACTTC; CDR3 protein: CATRGGQGTSYEQYF; clone size: -; V gene: TRBV15; J gene: TRBJ2-7; D gene: -
CDR3 DNA: TGTGCCAGCAGCGTAGACGGGGCAGGGGTGAAGGAGACCCAGTACTTC; CDR3 protein: CASSVDGAGVKETQYF; clone size: -; V gene: TRBV9; J gene: TRBJ2-5; D gene: -
CDR3 DNA: TGTGCCAGCAGCTTGTACCGAGATACGCAGTATTTT; CDR3 protein: CASSLYRDTQYF; clone size: -; V gene: TRBV5-8; J gene: TRBJ2-3; D gene: -
CDR3 DNA: TGTGCCAGCAGTTACATGGAGGGTGTTCCCATATATTTT; CDR3 protein: CASSYMEGVPIYF; clone size: -; V gene: TRBV6-6; J gene: TRBJ1-3; D gene: -
CDR3 DNA: TGTGCCAGCTCAGCCCACAGGGGAGGCAATCAGCCCCAGCATTTT; CDR3 protein: CASSAHRGGNQPQHF; clone size: few; V gene: TRBV18; J gene: TRBJ1-5; D gene: TRBD1
CDR3 DNA: TGTGCCAGCAGCCAGGGGGCCGGTCAGCCCCAGCATTTT; CDR3 protein: CASSQGAGQPQHF; clone size: -; V gene: TRBV4-2; J gene: TRBJ1-5; D gene: -
CDR3 DNA: TGTGCCAGCAGTGAAGGGACTAACTATGGCTACACCTTC; CDR3 protein: CASSEGTNYGYTF; clone size: -; V gene: TRBV13; J gene: TRBJ1-2; D gene: -
CDR3 DNA: TGTGCCAGCAGTTTATTTCAGGGCGGCACAGATACGCAGTATTTT; CDR3 protein: CASSLFQGGTDTQYF; clone size: -; V gene: TRBV27; J gene: TRBJ2-3; D gene: -
CDR3 DNA: TGTGCCAGCAGCGGAGGGCTAGCGGGGTCGAGCTCCTACGAGCAGTACTTC; CDR3 protein: CASSGGLAGSSSYEQYF; clone size: -; V gene: TRBV5-4; J gene: TRBJ2-7; D gene: TRBD2
CDR3 DNA: TGTGCCAGCAGCTTAGCCAGACAGGGGGAACGGGACGAGCAGTACTTC; CDR3 protein: CASSLARQGERDEQYF; clone size: -; V gene: TRBV7-9; J gene: TRBJ2-7; D gene: TRBD1
CDR3 DNA: TGTGCCAGCAGCCAAGAGTGGACAGGGGGCGATGGCTACACCTTC; CDR3 protein: CASSQEWTGGDGYTF; clone size: -; V gene: TRBV14; J gene: TRBJ1-2; D gene: TRBD1
CDR3 DNA: TGTGCCAGCAGCCCCGAATCGGGGGCTGGGCATGAGCAGTTCTTC; CDR3 protein: CASSPESGAGHEQFF; clone size: few; V gene: TRBV7-2; J gene: TRBJ2-1; D gene: -
CDR3 DNA: TGTGCCAGCAGTGAAGGTTTGGGGACTGAAGCTTTCTTT; CDR3 protein: CASSEGLGTEAFF; clone size: -; V gene: TRBV2; J gene: TRBJ1-1; D gene: -
CDR3 DNA: TGTGCCAGCAGTCCCGACCGATACTCACCCCTCCACTTT; CDR3 protein: CASSPDRYSPLHF; clone size: -; V gene: TRBV2; J gene: TRBJ1-6; D gene: -
CDR3 DNA: TGTGCCAGCTCCCCAGCGGGGTCGCAAGAGACCCAGTACTTC; CDR3 protein: CASSPAGSQETQYF; clone size: -; V gene: TRBV9; J gene: TRBJ2-5; D gene: TRBD2
CDR3 DNA: TGTGCCAGCAGCTTAGCGGACAGGGAGGCCACTGAAGCTTTCTTT; CDR3 protein: CASSLADREATEAFF; clone size: -; V gene: TRBV7-9; J gene: TRBJ1-1; D gene: TRBD1
CDR3 DNA: TGTGCCAGCAGCAAGGGGGCTGGGGCCAACGTCCTGACTTTC; CDR3 protein: CASSKGAGANVLTF; clone size: -; V gene: TRBV6-5; J gene: TRBJ2-6; D gene: -
CDR3 DNA: TGTGCCAGTCGAAGGGGAACCGGGGAGCTGTTTTTT; CDR3 protein: CASRRGTGELFF; clone size: -; V gene: TRBV19; J gene: TRBJ2-2; D gene: -
CDR3 DNA: TGTGCCAGCAGCTTGGATGTACTAGCGGGGGGCTCAGAGACCCAGTACTTC; CDR3 protein: CASSLDVLAGGSETQYF; clone size: -; V gene: TRBV5-6; J gene: TRBJ2-5; D gene: TRBD2
CDR3 DNA: TGTGCCAGCAGCTTGTGGCTAGCGGGGGGGCCGGCAGAGACCCAGTACTTC; CDR3 protein: CASSLWLAGGPAETQYF; clone size: -; V gene: TRBV5-6; J gene: TRBJ2-5; D gene: TRBD2
CDR3 DNA: TGTGCCAGCTCACCAAATCGGGCCACTGAAGCTTTCTTT; CDR3 protein: CASSPNRATEAFF; clone size: once; V gene: TRBV18; J gene: TRBJ1-1; D gene: -
CDR3 DNA: TGTGCCAGCAGTTATTGGGGGGAAGAGACCCAGTACTTC; CDR3 protein: CASSYWGEETQYF; clone size: -; V gene: TRBV6-5; J gene: TRBJ2-5; D gene: -
CDR3 DNA: TGTGCCAGCAGTGTGGGACAGGGGGCAGGCTACACCTTC; CDR3 protein: CASSVGQGAGYTF; clone size: -; V gene: TRBV6-4; J gene: TRBJ1-2; D gene: TRBD1
CDR3 DNA: TGTGCCAGCAGTGAAGTCGGGGAGACCCAGTACTTC; CDR3 protein: CASSEVGETQYF; clone size: -; V gene: TRBV6-1; J gene: TRBJ2-5; D gene: -
CDR3 DNA: TGTGCCAGCAGCCCTGACGTGGGGGCGGGGGAGCAGTACTTC; CDR3 protein: CASSPDVGAGEQYF; clone size: -; V gene: TRBV9; J gene: TRBJ2-7; D gene: -
CDR3 DNA: TGTGCCAGCAGACCGGCAGGGAGCTACGAGCAGTACTTC; CDR3 protein: CASRPAGSYEQYF; clone size: -; V gene: TRBV25-1; J gene: TRBJ2-7; D gene: -
CDR3 DNA: TGCGCCAGCAGCACGACAGGGGGAAGTCTTACTGAAGCTTTCTTT; CDR3 protein: CASSTTGGSLTEAFF; clone size: -; V gene: TRBV5-1; J gene: TRBJ1-1; D gene: TRBD1
CDR3 DNA: TGTGCCACCTCGCGACCCACTGGAAACACCATATATTTT; CDR3 protein: CATSRPTGNTIYF; clone size: once; V gene: TRBV15; J gene: TRBJ1-3; D gene: -
CDR3 DNA: TGTGCCAGCAGCGTAGGCGAGGGGTTTGCTGGAAACACCATATATTTT; CDR3 protein: CASSVGEGFAGNTIYF; clone size: -; V gene: TRBV9; J gene: TRBJ1-3; D gene: -
CDR3 DNA: TGCGCCAGCAGCTTGGCACACGGGCCTTCTTCCGAGCAGTACTTC; CDR3 protein: CASSLAHGPSSEQYF; clone size: -; V gene: TRBV5-1; J gene: TRBJ2-7; D gene: -
CDR3 DNA: TGTGCTAGTGCCTGGGGTAGACAACAGAACACTGAAGCTTTCTTT; CDR3 protein: CASAWGRQQNTEAFF; clone size: few; V gene: TRBV12-5; J gene: TRBJ1-1; D gene: -
CDR3 DNA: TGTGCCAGTAGTATAGTGGTGACAGCGAACACCGGGGAGCTGTTTTTT; CDR3 protein: CASSIVVTANTGELFF; clone size: -; V gene: TRBV19; J gene: TRBJ2-2; D gene: -
CDR3 DNA: TGTGCCAGCAGCCCCGGGGACAGGGCCTATGGCTACACCTTC; CDR3 protein: CASSPGDRAYGYTF; clone size: few; V gene: TRBV9; J gene: TRBJ1-2; D gene: TRBD1
CDR3 DNA: TGTGCCAGCGGATCGACAGGGGGCACTGAAGCTTTCTTT; CDR3 protein: CASGSTGGTEAFF; clone size: -; V gene: TRBV6-1; J gene: TRBJ1-1; D gene: TRBD1
CDR3 DNA: TGTGCCTGGACGGGACGCCAAGAGACCCAGTACTTC; CDR3 protein: CAWTGRQETQYF; clone size: -; V gene: TRBV30; J gene: TRBJ2-5; D gene: -
CDR3 DNA: TGCGCCAGTAGGGAGGCCCGGGGCTCCTACGAGCAGTACTTC; CDR3 protein: CASREARGSYEQYF; clone size: -; V gene: TRBV5-1; J gene: TRBJ2-7; D gene: -
CDR3 DNA: TGTGCCTGCCAAGGCGGGGCGGGAACCGGGGAGCTGTTTTTT; CDR3 protein: CACQGGAGTGELFF; clone size: few; V gene: TRBV30; J gene: TRBJ2-2; D gene: -
CDR3 DNA: TGCGCCAGCAGCTCACAGGGACCGAATGAAAAACTGTTTTTT; CDR3 protein: CASSSQGPNEKLFF; clone size: -; V gene: TRBV5-1; J gene: TRBJ1-4; D gene: -
CDR3 DNA: TGTGCCAGCGGGACGGGGCTGAACACCGGGGAGCTGTTTTTT; CDR3 protein: CASGTGLNTGELFF; clone size: -; V gene: TRBV7-2; J gene: TRBJ2-2; D gene: -
CDR3 DNA: TGTGCCAGCAGTGAAAGAGGGGGCAACACTGAAGCTTTCTTT; CDR3 protein: CASSERGGNTEAFF; clone size: -; V gene: TRBV6-1; J gene: TRBJ1-1; D gene: TRBD1
CDR3 DNA: TGTGCCAGCAGCTTAGCCCTTGTGGAGATCACCGGGGAGCTGTTTTTT; CDR3 protein: CASSLALVEITGELFF; clone size: -; V gene: TRBV7-9; J gene: TRBJ2-2; D gene: -
CDR3 DNA: TGTGCCTGGAGGGGGGCGTCCCGGGAGACCCAGTACTTC; CDR3 protein: CAWRGASRETQYF; clone size: -; V gene: TRBV30; J gene: TRBJ2-5; D gene: -
CDR3 DNA: TGTGCCAGCAGCCCCCGACCGGGACAGGGCAACTCTGGAAACACCATATATTTT; CDR3 protein: CASSPRPGQGNSGNTIYF; clone size: -; V gene: TRBV7-9; J gene: TRBJ1-3; D gene: TRBD1
CDR3 DNA: TGTGCCAGCAGCGTATCTGCGGGAACCTACGAGCAGTACTTC; CDR3 protein: CASSVSAGTYEQYF; clone size: once; V gene: TRBV9; J gene: TRBJ2-7; D gene: -
CDR3 DNA: TGTGCCAGCAGTGCCGTGTTAGGGGGCAATCAGCCCCAGCATTTT; CDR3 protein: CASSAVLGGNQPQHF; clone size: once; V gene: TRBV27; J gene: TRBJ1-5; D gene: -